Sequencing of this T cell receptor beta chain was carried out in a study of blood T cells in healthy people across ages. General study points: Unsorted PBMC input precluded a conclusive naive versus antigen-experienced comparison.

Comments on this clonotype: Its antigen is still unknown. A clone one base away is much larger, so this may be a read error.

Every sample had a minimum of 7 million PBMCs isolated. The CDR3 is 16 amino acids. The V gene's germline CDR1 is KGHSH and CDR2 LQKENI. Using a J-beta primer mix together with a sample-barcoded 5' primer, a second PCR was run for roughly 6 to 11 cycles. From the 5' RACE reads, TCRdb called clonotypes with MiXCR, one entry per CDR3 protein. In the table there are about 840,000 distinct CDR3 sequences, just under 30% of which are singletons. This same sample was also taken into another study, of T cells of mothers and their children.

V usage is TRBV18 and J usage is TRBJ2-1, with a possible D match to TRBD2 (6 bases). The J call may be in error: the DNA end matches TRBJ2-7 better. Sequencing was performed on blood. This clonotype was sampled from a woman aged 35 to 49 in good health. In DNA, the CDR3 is TGTGCCAGCTCACGAACGGACGGGAGCTCCTACAATGAGCAGTACTTC. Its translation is CASSRTDGSSYNEQYF.